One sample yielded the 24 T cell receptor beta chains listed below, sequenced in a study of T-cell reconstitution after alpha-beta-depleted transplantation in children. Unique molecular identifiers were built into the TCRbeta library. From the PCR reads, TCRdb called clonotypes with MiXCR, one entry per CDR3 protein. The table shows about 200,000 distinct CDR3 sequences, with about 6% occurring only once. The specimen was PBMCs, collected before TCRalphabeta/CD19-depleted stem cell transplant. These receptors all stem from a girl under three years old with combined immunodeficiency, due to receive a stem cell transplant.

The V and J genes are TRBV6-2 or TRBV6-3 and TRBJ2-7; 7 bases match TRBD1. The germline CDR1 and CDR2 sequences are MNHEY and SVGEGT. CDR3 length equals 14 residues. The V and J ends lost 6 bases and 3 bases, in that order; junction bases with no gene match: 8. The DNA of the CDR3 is TGTGCCAGCAGACGACAGGGTATAATCTACGAGCAGTACTTC. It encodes CASRRQGIIYEQYF.

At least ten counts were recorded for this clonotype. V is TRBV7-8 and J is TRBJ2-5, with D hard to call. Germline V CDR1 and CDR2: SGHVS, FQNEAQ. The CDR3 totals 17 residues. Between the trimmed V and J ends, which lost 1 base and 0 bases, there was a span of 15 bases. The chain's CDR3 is CASSLVRISYHQETQYF. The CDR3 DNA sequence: TGTGCCAGCAGCTTAGTGAGGATCAGCTACCACCAAGAGACCCAGTACTTC.

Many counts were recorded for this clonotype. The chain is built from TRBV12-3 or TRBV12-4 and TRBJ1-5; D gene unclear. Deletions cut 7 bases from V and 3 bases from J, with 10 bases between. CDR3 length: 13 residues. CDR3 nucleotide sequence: TGTGCCAGCAACCCGGGATCCAATCAGCCCCAGCATTTT. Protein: CASNPGSNQPQHF.

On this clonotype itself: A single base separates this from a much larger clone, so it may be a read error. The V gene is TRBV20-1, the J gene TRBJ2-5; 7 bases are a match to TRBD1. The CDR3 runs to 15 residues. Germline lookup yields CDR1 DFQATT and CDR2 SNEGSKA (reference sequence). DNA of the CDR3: TGCTGTGCCATTCTACAGGGGAAGTGGCAAGAGACCCAGTACTTC. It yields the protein CCAILQGKWQETQYF.

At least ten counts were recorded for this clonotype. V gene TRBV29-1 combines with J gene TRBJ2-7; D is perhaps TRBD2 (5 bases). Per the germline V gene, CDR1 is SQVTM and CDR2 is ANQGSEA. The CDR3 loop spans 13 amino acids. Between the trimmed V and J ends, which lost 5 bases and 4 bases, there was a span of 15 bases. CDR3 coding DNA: TGCAGCGTTTTTCAAGGGAGTGTGTACGAGCAGTACTTC. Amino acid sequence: CSVFQGSVYEQYF.

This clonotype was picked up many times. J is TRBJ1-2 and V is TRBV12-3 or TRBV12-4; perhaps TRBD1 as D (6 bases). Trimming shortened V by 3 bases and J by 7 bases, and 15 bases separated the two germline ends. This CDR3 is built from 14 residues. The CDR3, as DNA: TGTGCCAGCAGTTTTGGGGGGCCTCCTACTGGCTACACCTTC. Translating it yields CASSFGGPPTGYTF.

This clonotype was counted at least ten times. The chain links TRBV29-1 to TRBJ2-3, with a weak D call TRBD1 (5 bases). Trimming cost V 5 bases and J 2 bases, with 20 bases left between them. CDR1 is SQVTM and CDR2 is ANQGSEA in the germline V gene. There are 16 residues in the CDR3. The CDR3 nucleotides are TGCAGCGTTCAGACAGTCGGTGGACGCTTCACAGATACGCAGTATTTT. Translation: CSVQTVGGRFTDTQYF.

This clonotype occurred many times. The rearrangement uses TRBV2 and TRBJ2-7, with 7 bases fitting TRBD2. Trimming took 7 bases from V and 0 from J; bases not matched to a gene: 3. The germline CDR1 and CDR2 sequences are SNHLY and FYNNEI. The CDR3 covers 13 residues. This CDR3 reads CASTREISYEQYF. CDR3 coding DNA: TGTGCCAGCACGCGGGAGATCTCCTACGAGCAGTACTTC.

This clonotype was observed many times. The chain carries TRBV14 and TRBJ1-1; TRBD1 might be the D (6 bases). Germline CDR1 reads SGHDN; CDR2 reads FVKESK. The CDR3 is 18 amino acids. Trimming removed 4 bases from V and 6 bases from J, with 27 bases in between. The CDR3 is CASSPSWGGVWFMAEAFF. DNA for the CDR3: TGTGCCAGCAGCCCTTCATGGGGGGGCGTGTGGTTTATGGCTGAAGCTTTCTTT.

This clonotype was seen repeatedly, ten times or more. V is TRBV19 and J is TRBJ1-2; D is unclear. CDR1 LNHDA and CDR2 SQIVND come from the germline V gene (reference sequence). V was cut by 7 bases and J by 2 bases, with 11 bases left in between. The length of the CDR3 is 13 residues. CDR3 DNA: TGTGCCAGTACAACCGGCACCAACTATGGCTACACCTTC. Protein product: CASTTGTNYGYTF.

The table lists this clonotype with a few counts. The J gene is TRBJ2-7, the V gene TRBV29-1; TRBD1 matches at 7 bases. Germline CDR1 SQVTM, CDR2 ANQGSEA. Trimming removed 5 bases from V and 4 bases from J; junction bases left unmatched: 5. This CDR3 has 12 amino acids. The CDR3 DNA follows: TGCAGCGTTTCACAGGGGAATTACGAGCAGTACTTC. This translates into CSVSQGNYEQYF.

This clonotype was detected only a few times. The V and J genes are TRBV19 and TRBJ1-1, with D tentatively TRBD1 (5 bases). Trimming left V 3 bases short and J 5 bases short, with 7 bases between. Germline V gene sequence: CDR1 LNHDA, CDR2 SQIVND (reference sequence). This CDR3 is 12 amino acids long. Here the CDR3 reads CASSIRETEAFF. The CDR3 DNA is TGTGCCAGTAGTATCAGGGAGACTGAAGCTTTCTTT.

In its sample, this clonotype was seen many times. CDR3 in amino acids: CASRPGAPPNTGELFF. In nucleotides, the CDR3 is TGTGCCAGCAGGCCCGGGGCCCCCCCGAACACCGGGGAGCTGTTTTTT. The chain couples TRBV6-2 or TRBV6-3 to TRBJ2-2; the D call may be TRBD1 or TRBD2 (5 bases each). V lost 6 bases to trimming and J lost 0 bases, with 14 bases between them. The CDR3 length is 16 residues. CDR1 is MNHEY, CDR2 SVGEGT, per germline.

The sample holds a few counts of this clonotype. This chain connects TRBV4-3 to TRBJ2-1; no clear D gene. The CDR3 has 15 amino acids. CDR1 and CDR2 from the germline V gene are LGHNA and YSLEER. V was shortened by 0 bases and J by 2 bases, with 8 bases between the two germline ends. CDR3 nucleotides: TGCGCCAGCAGCCAAGATACCCGTACCTACAATGAGCAGTTCTTC. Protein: CASSQDTRTYNEQFF.

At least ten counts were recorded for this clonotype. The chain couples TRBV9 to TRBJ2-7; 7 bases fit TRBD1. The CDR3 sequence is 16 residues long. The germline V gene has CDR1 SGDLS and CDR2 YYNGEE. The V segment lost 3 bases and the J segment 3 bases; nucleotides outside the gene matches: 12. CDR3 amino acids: CASSADRTGQFYEQYF. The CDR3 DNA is TGTGCCAGCAGCGCCGATCGGACAGGACAATTCTACGAGCAGTACTTC.

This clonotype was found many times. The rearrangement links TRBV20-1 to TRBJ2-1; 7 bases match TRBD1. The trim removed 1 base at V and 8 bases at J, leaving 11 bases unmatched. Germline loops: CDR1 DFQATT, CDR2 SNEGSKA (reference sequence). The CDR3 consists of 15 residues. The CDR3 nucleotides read TGCAGTGCTAGAGTGACAGGGTTTGAAATCCATGAGCAGTTCTTC. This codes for CSARVTGFEIHEQFF.

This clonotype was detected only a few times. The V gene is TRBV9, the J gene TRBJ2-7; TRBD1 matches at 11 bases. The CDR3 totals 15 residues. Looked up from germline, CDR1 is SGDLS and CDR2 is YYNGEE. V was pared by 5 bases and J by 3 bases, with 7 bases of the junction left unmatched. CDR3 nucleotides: TGTGCCAGCAGTCCGGGGGGGACAGGGGGCTACGAGCAGTACTTC. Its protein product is CASSPGGTGGYEQYF.

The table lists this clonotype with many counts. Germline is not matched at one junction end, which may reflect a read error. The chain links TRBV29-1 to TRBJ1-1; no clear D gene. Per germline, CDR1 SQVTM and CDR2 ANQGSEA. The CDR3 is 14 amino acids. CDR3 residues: CSVVRPTSNAEAFF. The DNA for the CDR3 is TGCAGCGTTGTTCGACCCACCTCGAACGCTGAAGCTTTCTTT.

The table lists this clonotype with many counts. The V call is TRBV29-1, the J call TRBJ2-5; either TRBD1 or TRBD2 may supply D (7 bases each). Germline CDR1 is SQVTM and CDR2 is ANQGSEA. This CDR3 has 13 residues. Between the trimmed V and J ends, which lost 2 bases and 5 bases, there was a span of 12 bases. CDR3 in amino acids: CSVERQGGETQYF. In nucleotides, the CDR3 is TGCAGCGTTGAAAGACAGGGAGGGGAGACCCAGTACTTC.

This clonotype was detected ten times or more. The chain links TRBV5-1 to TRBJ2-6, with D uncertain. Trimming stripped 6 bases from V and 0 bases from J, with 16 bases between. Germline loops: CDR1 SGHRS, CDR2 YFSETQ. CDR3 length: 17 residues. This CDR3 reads CASTQESTFSGANVLTF. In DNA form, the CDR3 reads TGCGCCAGCACCCAAGAGAGCACATTCTCTGGGGCCAACGTCCTGACTTTC.

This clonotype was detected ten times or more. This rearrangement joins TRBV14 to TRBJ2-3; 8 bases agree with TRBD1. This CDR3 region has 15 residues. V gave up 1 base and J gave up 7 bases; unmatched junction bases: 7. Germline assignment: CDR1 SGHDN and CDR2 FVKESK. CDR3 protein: CASSQAPRQGNTQYF. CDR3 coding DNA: TGTGCCAGCAGCCAAGCTCCGCGACAGGGGAATACGCAGTATTTT.

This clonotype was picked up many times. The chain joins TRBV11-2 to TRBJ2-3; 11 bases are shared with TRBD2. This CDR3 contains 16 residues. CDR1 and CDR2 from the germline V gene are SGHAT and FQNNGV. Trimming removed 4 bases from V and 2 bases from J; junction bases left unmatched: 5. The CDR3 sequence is CASSSWTSGFTDTQYF. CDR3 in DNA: TGTGCCAGCAGCTCCTGGACTAGCGGGTTCACAGATACGCAGTATTTT.

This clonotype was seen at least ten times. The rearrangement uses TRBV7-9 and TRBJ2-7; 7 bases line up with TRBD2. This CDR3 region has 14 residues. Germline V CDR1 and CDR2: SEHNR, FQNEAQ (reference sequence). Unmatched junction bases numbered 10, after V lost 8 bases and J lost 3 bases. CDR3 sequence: CASAGELAYYEQYF. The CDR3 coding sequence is TGTGCCAGCGCGGGGGAACTAGCGTACTACGAGCAGTACTTC.

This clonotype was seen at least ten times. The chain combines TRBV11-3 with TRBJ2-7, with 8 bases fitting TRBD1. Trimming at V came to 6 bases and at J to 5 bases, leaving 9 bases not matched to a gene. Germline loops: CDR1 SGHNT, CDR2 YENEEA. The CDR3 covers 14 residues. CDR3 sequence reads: CASRDPDRVHEQYF. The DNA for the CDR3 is TGTGCCAGCAGGGACCCGGACAGGGTGCACGAGCAGTACTTC.